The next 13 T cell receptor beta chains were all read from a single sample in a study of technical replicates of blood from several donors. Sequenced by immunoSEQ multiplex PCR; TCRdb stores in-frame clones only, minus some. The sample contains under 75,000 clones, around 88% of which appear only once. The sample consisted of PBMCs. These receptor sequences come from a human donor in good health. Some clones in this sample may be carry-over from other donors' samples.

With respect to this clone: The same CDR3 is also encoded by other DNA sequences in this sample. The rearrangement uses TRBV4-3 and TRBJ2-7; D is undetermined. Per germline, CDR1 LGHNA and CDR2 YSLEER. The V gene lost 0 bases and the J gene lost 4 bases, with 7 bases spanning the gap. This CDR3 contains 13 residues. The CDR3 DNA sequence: TGCGCCAGCAGCCAAGATCTCGGTTACGAGCAGTACTTC. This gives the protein CASSQDLGYEQYF.

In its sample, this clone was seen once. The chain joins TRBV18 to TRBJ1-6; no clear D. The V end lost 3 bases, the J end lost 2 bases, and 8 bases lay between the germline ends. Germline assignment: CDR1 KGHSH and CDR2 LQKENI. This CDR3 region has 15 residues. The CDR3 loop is CASSPNGPYNSPLHF. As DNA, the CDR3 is TGTGCCAGCTCACCCAACGGTCCCTATAATTCACCCCTCCACTTT.

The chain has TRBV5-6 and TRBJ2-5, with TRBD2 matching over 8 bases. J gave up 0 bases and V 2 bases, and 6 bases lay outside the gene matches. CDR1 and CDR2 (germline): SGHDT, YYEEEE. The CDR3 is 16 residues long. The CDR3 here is CASSFRSRGDQETQYF. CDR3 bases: TGTGCCAGCAGCTTCCGGTCGCGGGGGGACCAAGAGACCCAGTACTTC. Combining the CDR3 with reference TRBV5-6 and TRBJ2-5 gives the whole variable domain DAGVTQSPTHLIKTRGQQVTLRCSPKSGHDTVSWYQQALGQGPQFIFQYYEEEERQRGNFPDRFSGHQFPNYSSELNVNALLLGDSALYLCASSFRSRGDQETQYFGPGTRLLVL.

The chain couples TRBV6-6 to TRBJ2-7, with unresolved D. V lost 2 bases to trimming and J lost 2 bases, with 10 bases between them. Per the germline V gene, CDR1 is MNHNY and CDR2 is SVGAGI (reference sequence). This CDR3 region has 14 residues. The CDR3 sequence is CASSYSPETYEQYF. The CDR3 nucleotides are TGTGCCAGCAGTTACAGTCCTGAGACCTACGAGCAGTACTTC.

CDR3 nucleotide sequence: TGTGCCAGCAAACCAATTATTCAGGGGAGGGGGGAGGCTTTCTTT. Protein sequence: CASKPIIQGRGEAFF. The rearrangement uses TRBV6-6 and TRBJ1-1; tentatively, D is TRBD1 (6 bases). V lost 7 bases and J lost 11, with 26 bases in between. CDR1 is MNHNY and CDR2 is SVGAGI in the germline V gene (reference sequence). This CDR3 contains 15 residues.

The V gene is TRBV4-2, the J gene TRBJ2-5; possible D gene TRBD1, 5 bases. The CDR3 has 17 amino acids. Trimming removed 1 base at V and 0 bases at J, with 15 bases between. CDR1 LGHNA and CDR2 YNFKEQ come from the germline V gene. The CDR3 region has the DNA TGTGCCAGCAGCCAAGGGGGCAACGGACCCGACCAAGAGACCCAGTACTTC. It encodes CASSQGGNGPDQETQYF.

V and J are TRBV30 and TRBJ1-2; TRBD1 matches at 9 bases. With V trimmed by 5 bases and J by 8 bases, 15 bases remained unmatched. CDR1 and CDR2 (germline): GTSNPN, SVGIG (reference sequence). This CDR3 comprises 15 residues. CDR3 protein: CAWVASGRTGVGYTF. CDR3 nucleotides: TGTGCCTGGGTTGCCTCCGGAAGGACAGGGGTAGGCTACACCTTC.

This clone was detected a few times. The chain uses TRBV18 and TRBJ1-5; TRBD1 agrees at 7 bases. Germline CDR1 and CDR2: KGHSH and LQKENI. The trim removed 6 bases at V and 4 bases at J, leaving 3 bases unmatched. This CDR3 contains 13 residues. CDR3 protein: CASSQDRNQPQHF. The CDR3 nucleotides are TGTGCCAGCTCCCAGGACAGGAATCAGCCCCAGCATTTT.

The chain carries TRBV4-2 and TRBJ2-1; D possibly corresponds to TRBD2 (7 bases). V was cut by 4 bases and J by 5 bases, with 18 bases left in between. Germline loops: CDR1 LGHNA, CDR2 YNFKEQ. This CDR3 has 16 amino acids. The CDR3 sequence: CASSRRGGSENNEQFF. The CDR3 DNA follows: TGTGCCAGCAGCCGGAGGGGGGGAAGCGAAAACAATGAGCAGTTCTTC.

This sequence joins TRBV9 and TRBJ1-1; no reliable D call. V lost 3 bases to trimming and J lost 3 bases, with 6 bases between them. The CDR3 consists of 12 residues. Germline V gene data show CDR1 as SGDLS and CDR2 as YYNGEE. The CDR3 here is CASSALDTEAFF. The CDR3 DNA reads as TGTGCCAGCAGCGCCCTTGACACTGAAGCTTTCTTT.

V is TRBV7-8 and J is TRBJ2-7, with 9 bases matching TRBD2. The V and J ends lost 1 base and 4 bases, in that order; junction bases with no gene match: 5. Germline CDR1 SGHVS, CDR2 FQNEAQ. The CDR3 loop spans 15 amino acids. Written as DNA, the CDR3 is TGTGCCAGCAGCTTAGTTAGCGGGAGTCCGTACGAGCAGTACTTC. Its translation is CASSLVSGSPYEQYF.

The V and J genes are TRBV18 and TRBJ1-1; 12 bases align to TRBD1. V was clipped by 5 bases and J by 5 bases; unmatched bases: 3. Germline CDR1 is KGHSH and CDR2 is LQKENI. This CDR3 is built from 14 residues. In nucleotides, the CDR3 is TGTGCCAGCTCAGGGACAGGGGGCGCGACTGAAGCTTTCTTT. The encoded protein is CASSGTGGATEAFF.

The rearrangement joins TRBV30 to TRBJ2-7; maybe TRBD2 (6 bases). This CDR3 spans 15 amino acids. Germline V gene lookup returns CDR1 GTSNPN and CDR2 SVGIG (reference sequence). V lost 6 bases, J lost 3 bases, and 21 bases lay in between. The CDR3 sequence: CACLGGDKRGYEQYF. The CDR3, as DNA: TGTGCCTGCCTTGGAGGGGATAAGAGGGGCTACGAGCAGTACTTC. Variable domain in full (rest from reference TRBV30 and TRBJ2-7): SQTIHQWPATLVQPVGSPLSLECTVEGTSNPNLYWYRQAAGRGLQLLFYSVGIGQISSEVPQNLSASRPQDRQFILSSKKLLLSDSGFYLCACLGGDKRGYEQYFGPGTRLTVT.